One and the same sample provided the 21 T cell receptor beta chains below, sequenced in a study of beta chain features in type 1 diabetes. Study conclusions and caveats: Significant though moderate, a shortening of TCRB CDR3s appeared in all four CD4+ subsets of Type 1 diabetes patients.

Reverse transcribing all isolated RNA meant expressed TCRB transcripts were sequenced. Clones were read by immunoSEQ multiplex PCR, and TCRdb kept only the in-frame ones, dropping some. Here the sample spans 500,000 to 850,000 clones, over 12% being singletons. What these receptors recognize is not known. Sequencing was performed on naive CD4+ T cells from blood. Receptors originate from a man between 18 and 29 years old with type 1 diabetes.

Details on this clone: The sample has other DNA sequences that encode this CDR3 too. This rearrangement joins TRBV28 to TRBJ2-2, with D perhaps matching TRBD1 (5 bases). Germline V gene sequence: CDR1 MDHEN, CDR2 SYDVKM. Trimming removed 3 bases at V and 1 base at J, with 6 bases between. CDR3 length: 14 residues. CDR3 DNA sequence: TGTGCCAGCAGTTTGGGGCAGAACACCGGGGAGCTGTTTTTT. It specifies CASSLGQNTGELFF.

The gene calls are TRBV7-2 and TRBJ1-4; TRBD1 might be the D (5 bases). The CDR3 spans 14 residues. Germline V gene sequence: CDR1 SGHTA, CDR2 FQGNSA. V was clipped by 3 bases and J by 8 bases, with 13 bases between them. DNA of the CDR3: TGTGCCAGCAGCTTCCGGGACGTCGGGGAAAAACTGTTTTTT. Translating gives CASSFRDVGEKLFF.

The chain employs TRBV15 and TRBJ2-7; TRBD2 matches at 14 bases. The V gene end was trimmed by 3 bases and the J gene end by 3 bases; junction bases not matched to a gene: 10. CDR1 and CDR2 (germline): LNHNV, YYDKDF (reference sequence). The CDR3 covers 18 residues. As DNA, the CDR3 is TGTGCCACCAGCAGGGGATTTTTTGGGACTAGCGGGAGCTACGAGCAGTACTTC. It is translated as CATSRGFFGTSGSYEQYF. Using reference TRBV15 and TRBJ2-7 for the parts outside the CDR3, the full variable domain is DAMVIQNPRYQVTQFGKPVTLSCSQTLNHNVMYWYQQKSSQAPKLLFHYYDKDFNNEADTPDNFQSRRPNTSFCFLDIRSPGLGDTAMYLCATSRGFFGTSGSYEQYFGPGTRLTVT.

This clone was detected only a few times. This sequence joins TRBV19 and TRBJ1-2; 7 bases agree with TRBD1. Germline loops: CDR1 LNHDA, CDR2 SQIVND (reference sequence). There are 15 residues in the CDR3. With 5 bases clipped from V and 5 bases from J, the junction kept 11 bases outside the gene matches. The CDR3 reads CASSARDSPSYGYTF. The CDR3 DNA is TGTGCCAGTAGTGCCCGGGACAGTCCGAGTTATGGCTACACCTTC.

The V call is TRBV28, the J call TRBJ2-5; tentatively, D is TRBD1 or TRBD2 (5 bases each). Trimming took 6 bases from V and 1 from J, leaving 9 bases between them. The CDR3 consists of 13 residues. Germline-derived CDR1 and CDR2 are MDHEN and SYDVKM. The CDR3 DNA reads TGTGCCAGCAGCCGGGACCGCCAAGAGACCCAGTACTTC. This encodes CASSRDRQETQYF.

This clone was seen only a few times. This rearrangement joins TRBV14 to TRBJ2-5, with a tentative D call TRBD1 (6 bases). Germline assignment: CDR1 SGHDN and CDR2 FVKESK. The CDR3 is 15 amino acids. Trimming cost V 2 bases and J 3 bases, with 13 bases left between them. This CDR3 reads CASSQIAGVKETQYF. The CDR3, as DNA: TGTGCCAGCAGCCAAATCGCAGGGGTAAAAGAGACCCAGTACTTC.

A few counts support this clone. The rearrangement joins TRBV2 to TRBJ1-1; TRBD1 matches at 7 bases. Germline loops: CDR1 SNHLY, CDR2 FYNNEI. The CDR3 length is 14 residues. The V and J ends lost 6 bases and 0 bases, in that order; junction bases with no gene match: 4. The CDR3 region is CASSGQAMNTEAFF. The CDR3 DNA sequence: TGTGCCAGCAGCGGACAGGCTATGAACACTGAAGCTTTCTTT.

This chain links TRBV7-2 with TRBJ1-2; D gene unclear. Trimming stripped 8 bases from V and 2 bases from J, with 9 bases between. The CDR3 runs to 12 residues. Per the germline V gene, CDR1 is SGHTA and CDR2 is FQGNSA. The CDR3 DNA is TGTGCCAGCCAGAGAACCAACTATGGCTACACCTTC. It specifies CASQRTNYGYTF.

The rearrangement uses TRBV6-5 and TRBJ2-3; 13 bases fit TRBD2. This CDR3 has 16 amino acids. CDR1 is MNHEY and CDR2 is SVGAGI in the germline V gene. V lost 0 bases to trimming and J lost 6 bases; unmatched junction nucleotides: 3. The CDR3 protein is CASSYSGLAGADTQYF. DNA of the CDR3: TGTGCCAGCAGTTACTCCGGACTAGCGGGAGCGGATACGCAGTATTTT.

This clone was detected a few times. The gene calls are TRBV7-9 and TRBJ2-1; the D gene is possibly TRBD2 (6 bases). The germline V and J ends were trimmed by 4 bases and 9 bases, with 19 bases remaining between them. The CDR3 contains 15 residues. Germline V gives CDR1 SEHNR, CDR2 FQNEAQ (reference sequence). The CDR3 is CASSSAKRALGEQFF. CDR3 nucleotide sequence: TGTGCCAGCAGCTCCGCTAAGCGGGCTCTGGGTGAGCAGTTCTTC.

This clone has just a few counts. The rearrangement joins TRBV7-9 to TRBJ2-5; D remains ambiguous. Per the germline V gene, CDR1 is SEHNR and CDR2 is FQNEAQ (reference sequence). Trimming took off 5 bases at V and 2 bases at J, with 12 bases between the two ends. The CDR3 has 14 amino acids. The CDR3 loop is CASSPARLQETQYF. Here the CDR3 DNA reads TGTGCCAGCAGCCCCGCAAGGTTGCAAGAGACCCAGTACTTC.

The J gene is TRBJ2-3, the V gene TRBV5-6; 13 bases agree with TRBD2. Germline V gene lookup returns CDR1 SGHDT and CDR2 YYEEEE. CDR3 length equals 18 residues. J gave up 1 base and V 0 bases, and 5 bases lay outside the gene matches. The CDR3 DNA is TGTGCCAGCAGCTTGGTTGGACTAGCGGGGGATGGCACAGATACGCAGTATTTT. It encodes CASSLVGLAGDGTDTQYF.

This clone was seen more than once but under ten times. This sequence joins TRBV2 and TRBJ2-1; weak D call: TRBD2 (5 bases). Germline V gives CDR1 SNHLY, CDR2 FYNNEI. The ends were cut back, 0 bases at V and 15 bases at J, with 15 bases in the middle. This CDR3 has 13 amino acids. CDR3 DNA: TGTGCCAGCAGTGAAGCCGTGAGGGTATCGCCGTTCTTC. It codes for CASSEAVRVSPFF.

The chain employs TRBV9 and TRBJ2-3; 9 bases align to TRBD2. Germline trimming cut 4 bases from V and 3 bases from J; bases unmatched to any gene: 9. The germline V gene encodes CDR1 SGDLS and CDR2 YYNGEE. This CDR3 has 16 residues. The CDR3 spells CASSPRGGGATDTQYF. CDR3 nucleotides: TGTGCCAGCAGCCCCCGGGGCGGGGGGGCTACAGATACGCAGTATTTT.

This clone was observed a handful of times. The chain employs TRBV9 and TRBJ2-1, with D possibly TRBD2 on 6 matching bases. CDR1 SGDLS and CDR2 YYNGEE come from the germline V gene. The CDR3 totals 17 residues. Trimming took 0 bases from V and 0 from J, leaving 13 bases between them. The CDR3 DNA reads as TGTGCCAGCAGCGTAGTTGGAGGGACCTACTCCTACAATGAGCAGTTCTTC. This gives the protein CASSVVGGTYSYNEQFF.

J is TRBJ1-1 and V is TRBV7-2, with D possibly being TRBD1 (5 bases). CDR3 length: 15 residues. Germline V gene lookup returns CDR1 SGHTA and CDR2 FQGNSA. The ends were cut back, 0 bases at V and 6 bases at J, with 14 bases in the middle. The CDR3: CASSLAGRGRPEAFF. The CDR3 bases are TGTGCCAGCAGCTTAGCGGGGCGGGGACGCCCTGAAGCTTTCTTT.

The V call is TRBV30, the J call TRBJ1-2; weak D call: TRBD1 (6 bases). V was clipped by 4 bases and J by 6 bases, with 15 bases between them. Germline-derived CDR1 and CDR2 are GTSNPN and SVGIG (reference sequence). The CDR3 has 13 residues. The CDR3 spells CAWKGGVVDGYTF. The CDR3 region has the DNA TGTGCCTGGAAAGGGGGGGTCGTCGATGGCTACACCTTC.

This clone was observed a few times. The genes are TRBV6-5 and TRBJ2-7; tentatively, D is TRBD1 (6 bases). This CDR3 comprises 12 residues. V was trimmed by 10 bases and J by 0 bases, leaving 10 bases between them. From germline, CDR1 is MNHEY and CDR2 SVGAGI. CDR3 in DNA: TGTGCCACCACAGGGAGCTCCTACGAGCAGTACTTC. Translating it yields CATTGSSYEQYF.

This rearrangement joins TRBV7-9 to TRBJ2-5; D uncertain. Germline values: CDR1 SEHNR, CDR2 FQNEAQ (reference sequence). The CDR3 loop spans 12 amino acids. V lost 4 bases and J lost 13, with 16 bases in between. The CDR3 spells CASSYPKGVRYF. The CDR3, as DNA: TGTGCCAGCAGCTATCCCAAGGGTGTGCGGTACTTC.

A few counts support this clone. The chain uses TRBV25-1 and TRBJ2-2; weak D call: TRBD2 (6 bases). The germline V gene has CDR1 MGHDK and CDR2 SYGVNS. V lost 0 bases and J lost 1, with 15 bases in between. There are 18 residues in the CDR3. The CDR3 region is CASSEYRRGAGNTGELFF. CDR3 sequence (DNA): TGTGCCAGCAGTGAATATAGGAGGGGAGCGGGGAACACCGGGGAGCTGTTTTTT.

This clone was counted a few times. This chain joins TRBV4-1 and TRBJ1-2; 10 nucleotides match TRBD1. In germline, CDR1 is MGHRA, CDR2 YSYEKL. V lost 4 bases and J lost 0; bases outside the gene matches: 11. The CDR3 is made up of 18 amino acids. CDR3 loop: CASSRTPGTGATNYGYTF. The CDR3 DNA sequence: TGCGCCAGCAGCCGAACCCCCGGGACAGGGGCTACTAACTATGGCTACACCTTC.